Following are 24 T cell receptor beta chains from one sample sequenced in a study of cytomegalovirus exposure and HLA in healthy donors. Primers included in the PCR were 60 Vbeta and 13 Jbeta primers. Measured with immunoSEQ multiplex PCR; TCRdb has only the in-frame clones, and not every one. This sample has roughly 140,000 clones, with 75% to 85% found just once. Source material: PBMCs. The receptors were sampled from a woman between 40 and 50 years old in good health and CMV-seropositive.

The chain is built from TRBV2 and TRBJ1-2; unclear D gene. The CDR3 contains 14 residues. Trimming pared 1 base from V and 4 bases from J, leaving 10 bases between. The germline CDR1 and CDR2 sequences are SNHLY and FYNNEI. The CDR3 nucleotides read TGTGCCAGCAGTGAAGGCCCAGTCACCTATGGCTACACCTTC. Residues: CASSEGPVTYGYTF. The full variable domain, rest sourced from reference TRBV2 and TRBJ1-2, is EPEVTQTPSHQVTQMGQEVILRCVPISNHLYFYWYRQILGQKVEFLVSFYNNEISEKSEIFDDQFSVERPDGSNFTLKIRSTKLEDSAMYFCASSEGPVTYGYTFGSGTRLTVV.

The V and J genes are TRBV19 and TRBJ1-5, with TRBD1 matching over 9 bases. The junction had 20 bases not matched to a gene; V was cut back by 6 bases and J by 11 bases. From germline, CDR1 is LNHDA and CDR2 SQIVND (reference sequence). The CDR3 extends over 17 amino acids. The CDR3 DNA sequence: TGTGCCAGTAGCCCCGGTACGGGACAGGGTGGCCCAGGGTCCCAGCATTTT. It is translated as CASSPGTGQGGPGSQHF.

This chain uses TRBV19 with TRBJ2-1; 9 nucleotides line up with TRBD1. The CDR3 is 15 residues long. Germline trimming cut 4 bases from V and 3 bases from J; bases unmatched to any gene: 4. CDR1 is LNHDA and CDR2 is SQIVND in the germline V gene (reference sequence). The CDR3 DNA follows: TGTGCCAGTAGTACGGGACAGGGCAACTACAATGAGCAGTTCTTC. Encoded protein: CASSTGQGNYNEQFF.

In regard to this clone: The junction and the germline gene differ at one end; a read error may be behind it. The CDR3: CASNQGVQGTEAFF. The CDR3 DNA reads as TGTGCCAGCAACCAAGGGGTCCAGGGAACTGAAGCTTTCTTT. The chain joins TRBV4-2 to TRBJ1-1, with D maybe TRBD1 (5 bases). In germline, CDR1 is LGHNA, CDR2 YNFKEQ. This CDR3 region has 14 residues.

The genes are TRBV2 and TRBJ2-3; D is undetermined. This CDR3 has 12 residues. Trimming removed 0 bases from V and 10 bases from J, with 8 bases in between. Germline CDR1 reads SNHLY; CDR2 reads FYNNEI. CDR3: CASSEAPRAQYF. The DNA of the CDR3 is TGTGCCAGCAGTGAAGCCCCGAGAGCGCAGTATTTT.

The rearrangement uses TRBV27 and TRBJ2-5, with 7 bases matching TRBD1. The germline CDR1 and CDR2 sequences are MNHEY and SMNVEV (reference sequence). CDR3 length equals 15 residues. V trimming: 3 bases; J trimming: 5 bases; junction bases outside the gene matches: 9. CDR3 nucleotides: TGTGCCAGCAGTTTCTTCACTGACAGGGCGGAGACCCAGTACTTC. Translated, it gives CASSFFTDRAETQYF.

This clone was seen a few times. The V gene is TRBV7-3, the J gene TRBJ2-2, with TRBD1 as a possible D gene (6 bases). The germline CDR1 and CDR2 sequences are SGHTA and FQGTGA. Trimming cost V 4 bases and J 6 bases, with 12 bases left between them. The CDR3 has 14 residues. The chain's CDR3 is CASSSTGRAGELFF. CDR3 DNA sequence: TGTGCCAGCAGCTCGACAGGTCGCGCCGGGGAGCTGTTTTTT. The full variable domain, completed using reference TRBV7-3 and TRBJ2-2, is GAGVSQTPSNKVTEKGKYVELRCDPISGHTALYWYRQSLGQGPEFLIYFQGTGAADDSGLPNDRFFAVRPEGSVSTLKIQRTERGDSAVYLCASSSTGRAGELFFGEGSRLTVL.

Turning to this clone: Other nucleotide sequences in the sample specify the same CDR3. V is TRBV5-1 and J is TRBJ2-2; 7 bases map to TRBD1. The CDR3 sequence is 15 residues long. Trimming took 4 bases from V and 2 from J; bases not matched to a gene: 5. Germline-derived CDR1 and CDR2 are SGHRS and YFSETQ. As DNA, the CDR3 is TGCGCCAGCAGCCTCGGGACAGCCAACACCGGGGAGCTGTTTTTT. Translated: CASSLGTANTGELFF.

This chain connects TRBV5-1 to TRBJ1-2, with 8 positions matching TRBD1. Trimming cost V 3 bases and J 8 bases; bases outside gene matches: 12. Germline V gene lookup returns CDR1 SGHRS and CDR2 YFSETQ. CDR3 size: 15 residues. CDR3 region: CASSSNPGGDGGYTF. CDR3 nucleotide sequence: TGCGCCAGCAGCTCGAACCCAGGGGGCGATGGCGGCTACACCTTC.

This chain links TRBV27 with TRBJ2-7; D may be TRBD1 (6 bases). Deletions cut 5 bases from V and 2 bases from J, with 10 bases between. Germline V CDR1 and CDR2: MNHEY, SMNVEV (reference sequence). The CDR3 runs 13 residues. The CDR3 DNA reads as TGTGCCAGCAGTCCCACAGGGCCCTACGAGCAGTACTTC. Translated: CASSPTGPYEQYF.

This rearrangement joins TRBV11-2 to TRBJ2-3, with D maybe TRBD2 (6 bases). There are 14 residues in the CDR3. V lost 5 bases to trimming and J lost 7 bases, with 16 bases between them. Germline loops: CDR1 SGHAT, CDR2 FQNNGV. The CDR3 DNA sequence: TGTGCCAGCAGCCTTGGGACTCCCCGTAATACGCAGTATTTT. Translated: CASSLGTPRNTQYF.

This chain links TRBV4-2 with TRBJ2-1; possible D gene TRBD2, 6 bases. The CDR3 runs 14 residues. Germline assignment: CDR1 LGHNA and CDR2 YNFKEQ. The V gene lost 4 bases and the J gene lost 7 bases, with 14 bases spanning the gap. CDR3 sequence reads: CASSRGEEGNEQFF. CDR3 DNA: TGTGCCAGCAGCCGAGGAGAGGAGGGGAATGAGCAGTTCTTC.

V gene TRBV5-1 combines with J gene TRBJ2-2; the D gene is possibly TRBD1 (5 bases). Trimming removed 4 bases from V and 6 bases from J, with 19 bases in between. Germline values: CDR1 SGHRS, CDR2 YFSETQ. The CDR3 loop spans 16 amino acids. This chain's CDR3 is CASSRPQVKDAGELFF. CDR3 bases: TGCGCCAGCAGCCGTCCACAGGTTAAGGACGCCGGGGAGCTGTTTTTT.

Here the CDR3 DNA reads TGTGCCAGCAGTTACGGAGGGACTAGCGGAGGCTACGAGCAGTACTTC. As protein: CASSYGGTSGGYEQYF. The chain is built from TRBV6-5 and TRBJ2-7, with 11 bases lining up with TRBD2. The ends lost 2 bases at V and 3 bases at J; junction bases unmatched: 6. This CDR3 contains 16 residues. Germline CDR1 reads MNHEY; CDR2 reads SVGAGI.

The rearrangement joins TRBV7-9 to TRBJ2-5, with 7 bases lining up with TRBD1. The J segment lost 4 bases and the V segment lost 4 bases, leaving 0 bases of the junction unmatched. The CDR3 consists of 12 residues. Germline V CDR1 and CDR2: SEHNR, FQNEAQ (reference sequence). This CDR3 is CASSWDRETQYF. The CDR3 region has the DNA TGTGCCAGCAGCTGGGACAGAGAGACCCAGTACTTC.

The count of this clone is one. The chain couples TRBV4-1 to TRBJ2-1; D possibly corresponds to TRBD1 (6 bases). V lost 0 bases to trimming and J lost 10 bases, with 10 bases between them. The CDR3 contains 13 residues. In germline, CDR1 is MGHRA, CDR2 YSYEKL. The CDR3 coding sequence is TGCGCCAGCAGCCAAGACAGGGGTAGGGAGCAGTTCTTC. It encodes CASSQDRGREQFF.

The rearrangement links TRBV10-3 to TRBJ2-7; 10 nucleotides match TRBD2. The CDR3 extends over 15 amino acids. With V trimmed by 10 bases and J by 1 base, 10 bases remained unmatched. Germline CDR1 is ENHRY and CDR2 is SYGVKD. The CDR3 loop is CATHPGLADSYEQYF. CDR3 DNA sequence: TGTGCCACACACCCAGGACTAGCGGATTCCTACGAGCAGTACTTC.

This clone was recorded a few times. The chain joins TRBV6-5 to TRBJ1-5, with a possible D match to TRBD1 (5 bases). The germline V gene has CDR1 MNHEY and CDR2 SVGAGI. Trimming removed 5 bases from V and 0 bases from J, with 11 bases in between. The CDR3 totals 15 residues. CDR3 region: CASSTGTYSNQPQHF. CDR3 in DNA: TGTGCCAGCAGTACCGGGACTTATAGCAATCAGCCCCAGCATTTT.

This clone turned up a few times. J is TRBJ2-5 and V is TRBV5-1, with D tentatively TRBD2 (6 bases). Trimming cost V 0 bases and J 2 bases, with 14 bases left between them. Germline V gives CDR1 SGHRS, CDR2 YFSETQ. This CDR3 spans 16 amino acids. As DNA, the CDR3 is TGCGCCAGCAGCTTGGGAGGCGCGGGGACGCAAGAGACCCAGTACTTC. This sequence encodes CASSLGGAGTQETQYF.

The V and J genes are TRBV7-6 and TRBJ2-7, with TRBD2 matching 8 bases. The germline CDR1 and CDR2 sequences are SGHVS and FNYEAQ. Losses at the gene ends were 5 bases for V and 5 bases for J; bases not matched to a gene: 8. CDR3 length: 14 residues. The CDR3 DNA sequence: TGTGCCAGCAGCCCCAAGCGGGAGTCCCACGAGCAGTACTTC. It yields the protein CASSPKRESHEQYF.

The gene calls are TRBV19 and TRBJ2-3; 8 nucleotides line up with TRBD2. Germline V lookup: CDR1 LNHDA, CDR2 SQIVND (reference sequence). The CDR3 has 14 residues. Trimming at V came to 1 base and at J to 5 bases, leaving 2 bases not matched to a gene. CDR3 in amino acids: CASSIVLAGDTQYF. For the CDR3, the DNA is TGTGCCAGTAGTATAGTTCTAGCGGGAGATACGCAGTATTTT.

This clone was observed a few times. This specimen includes other DNA sequences encoding the same CDR3. The chain links TRBV7-9 to TRBJ1-1; 8 bases agree with TRBD1. The germline V gene has CDR1 SEHNR and CDR2 FQNEAQ (reference sequence). V trimming: 4 bases; J trimming: 2 bases; junction bases outside the gene matches: 3. CDR3 length equals 14 residues. CDR3 nucleotides: TGTGCCAGCAGCTCAGGACAGGGCAACACTGAAGCTTTCTTT. It yields the protein CASSSGQGNTEAFF. Based on the CDR3 plus reference TRBV7-9 and TRBJ1-1, the full variable domain is DTGVSQNPRHKITKRGQNVTFRCDPISEHNRLYWYRQTLGQGPEFLTYFQNEAQLEKSRLLSDRFSAERPKGSFSTLEIQRTEQGDSAMYLCASSSGQGNTEAFFGQGTRLTVV.

The chain employs TRBV5-8 and TRBJ2-1; 8 bases match TRBD2. V dropped 4 bases and J dropped 0; count of bases not matched to a gene: 12. The germline gives CDR1 SGHTS, CDR2 YDEGEE. The CDR3 consists of 18 residues. CDR3 sequence: CASSLGLAFPYSYNEQFF. The CDR3 DNA sequence: TGTGCCAGCAGCCTAGGACTAGCCTTTCCTTACTCCTACAATGAGCAGTTCTTC.

The chain is built from TRBV5-8 and TRBJ2-3, with TRBD2 identical over 9 bases. In germline, CDR1 is SGHTS, CDR2 YDEGEE. The V segment lost 4 bases and the J segment 6 bases; nucleotides outside the gene matches: 12. CDR3 length: 16 amino acids. The CDR3 DNA reads as TGTGCCAGCAGCCCCGAGACTAGCGGCCAATCCGATACGCAGTATTTT. Translation: CASSPETSGQSDTQYF.